One and the same sample provided the 21 T cell receptor beta chains below, sequenced in a study of identical twins. TCRdb re-analysed the 5' RACE reads in MiXCR, keeping a single row per CDR3 protein. The table records under 500,000 distinct CDR3 sequences, approximately 14% of them present only once. The sample also formed part of further work on yellow fever vaccine responses in identical twins.

The sample taken for sequencing was CD4+ T cells sorted from blood. These receptors were taken from a woman under 30 in good health.

This clonotype was seen a few times. V is TRBV5-1 and J is TRBJ2-1, with TRBD2 as a possible D gene (7 bases). CDR1 SGHRS and CDR2 YFSETQ come from the germline V gene. Between the trimmed V and J ends, which lost 6 bases and 2 bases, there was a span of 18 bases. The CDR3 sequence is 16 residues long. For the CDR3, the DNA is TGCGCCAGCACCCCGGGTGGGGGGGCCGCCTACAATGAGCAGTTCTTC. This sequence encodes CASTPGGGAAYNEQFF.

V and J are TRBV28 and TRBJ1-4; 7 bases align to TRBD1. Looked up from germline, CDR1 is MDHEN and CDR2 is SYDVKM. This CDR3 comprises 16 residues. After removal of 4 bases from V and 3 bases from J, the junction contained 8 bases not matched to a gene. Here the CDR3 DNA reads TGTGCCAGCAGTTCCCTCAGGACAGGATCTAATGAAAAACTGTTTTTT. It translates to CASSSLRTGSNEKLFF.

This sequence joins TRBV6-6 and TRBJ2-7; no firm D call. The ends were cut back, 2 bases at V and 5 bases at J, with 4 bases in the middle. This CDR3 is built from 11 residues. Per the germline V gene, CDR1 is MNHNY and CDR2 is SVGAGI (reference sequence). The CDR3 DNA sequence: TGTGCCAGCAGTTACCTAGACGAGCAGTACTTC. The encoded protein is CASSYLDEQYF.

This clonotype has just a few counts. The chain couples TRBV28 to TRBJ1-2; the D gene is possibly TRBD1 (5 bases). The CDR3 has 15 residues. V lost 5 bases and J lost 4, with 17 bases in between. Looked up from germline, CDR1 is MDHEN and CDR2 is SYDVKM. CDR3 residues: CASSRSGTLGYGYTF. The CDR3 DNA sequence: TGTGCCAGCAGTCGTTCCGGGACCTTGGGCTATGGCTACACCTTC.

The rearrangement uses TRBV9 and TRBJ2-1, with a weak D call TRBD1 (5 bases). Trimming removed 0 bases at V and 6 bases at J, with 13 bases between. Germline CDR1 SGDLS, CDR2 YYNGEE. This CDR3 spans 15 amino acids. In DNA, the CDR3 is TGTGCCAGCAGCGTAGGGACAAGAATCGGCAATGAGCAGTTCTTC. Amino acid sequence: CASSVGTRIGNEQFF. Combining the CDR3 with reference TRBV9 and TRBJ2-1 gives the whole variable domain DSGVTQTPKHLITATGQRVTLRCSPRSGDLSVYWYQQSLDQGLQFLIQYYNGEERAKGNILERFSAQQFPDLHSELNLSSLELGDSALYFCASSVGTRIGNEQFFGPGTRLTVL.

This clonotype was observed a handful of times. V usage is TRBV20-1 and J usage is TRBJ2-7, with 7 bases identical to TRBD2. Germline V gene lookup returns CDR1 DFQATT and CDR2 SNEGSKA (reference sequence). This CDR3 is built from 13 residues. The trim removed 2 bases at V and 5 bases at J, leaving 6 bases unmatched. CDR3: CSARRGGRNEQYF. CDR3 in DNA: TGCAGTGCTAGACGGGGAGGGAGGAACGAGCAGTACTTC.

The gene calls are TRBV12-3 or TRBV12-4 and TRBJ2-1; possible D gene TRBD2, 5 bases. Trimming pared 4 bases from V and 8 bases from J, leaving 12 bases between. The CDR3 covers 13 residues. The CDR3 bases are TGTGCCAGCAGTTCGGACTTTTCCTATGAGCAGTTCTTC. It specifies CASSSDFSYEQFF.

The sample holds a few counts of this clonotype. The rearrangement uses TRBV5-1 and TRBJ2-5; D is ambiguous. CDR3 length: 14 amino acids. V lost 2 bases and J 4 bases, leaving 12 bases between the germline ends. Looked up from germline, CDR1 is SGHRS and CDR2 is YFSETQ. The CDR3 DNA follows: TGCGCCAGCAGCTTATGGGAAGTTGGAGAGACCCAGTACTTC. This encodes CASSLWEVGETQYF.

This chain connects TRBV7-3 to TRBJ2-1; 11 bases fit TRBD2. Germline CDR1 and CDR2: SGHTA and FQGTGA. This CDR3 has 14 amino acids. Unmatched junction bases numbered 4, after V lost 1 base and J lost 11 bases. Here the CDR3 reads CASSLIASGGKQFF. The DNA for the CDR3 is TGTGCCAGCAGCTTAATAGCTAGCGGGGGGAAGCAGTTCTTC. Full variable domain (outside the CDR3, taken from reference TRBV7-3 and TRBJ2-1): GAGVSQTPSNKVTEKGKYVELRCDPISGHTALYWYRQSLGQGPEFLIYFQGTGAADDSGLPNDRFFAVRPEGSVSTLKIQRTERGDSAVYLCASSLIASGGKQFFGPGTRLTVL.

This clonotype was counted at least ten times. The CDR3 reads CASSSGEFGQETQYF. CDR3 bases: TGTGCCAGCAGTTCAGGGGAGTTCGGGCAAGAGACCCAGTACTTC. This chain uses TRBV12-3 or TRBV12-4 with TRBJ2-5; weak D call: TRBD1 (6 bases). The CDR3 spans 15 residues. V was cut by 4 bases and J by 2 bases, with 14 bases left in between.

The chain joins TRBV24-1 to TRBJ2-7; D remains unclear. CDR3 length: 15 residues. Germline CDR1 KGHDR, CDR2 SFDVKD. V was cut by 3 bases and J by 1 base, with 12 bases left in between. CDR3: CATSDPSGPSYEQYF. The CDR3 region has the DNA TGTGCCACCAGTGATCCCTCCGGGCCGTCCTACGAGCAGTACTTC.

The chain is built from TRBV9 and TRBJ2-7, with D perhaps TRBD2 (5 bases). Deletions cut 0 bases from V and 3 bases from J, with 10 bases between. The CDR3 length is 14 residues. Looked up from germline, CDR1 is SGDLS and CDR2 is YYNGEE. CDR3 region: CASSVDPGNYEQYF. In DNA, the CDR3 is TGTGCCAGCAGCGTAGATCCCGGGAACTACGAGCAGTACTTC. Combining the CDR3 with reference TRBV9 and TRBJ2-7 gives the whole variable domain DSGVTQTPKHLITATGQRVTLRCSPRSGDLSVYWYQQSLDQGLQFLIQYYNGEERAKGNILERFSAQQFPDLHSELNLSSLELGDSALYFCASSVDPGNYEQYFGPGTRLTVT.

This clonotype has more than one count but fewer than ten. The rearrangement uses TRBV5-1 and TRBJ2-7; D unclear. Trimming left V 2 bases short and J 5 bases short, with 11 bases between. Germline V gene data show CDR1 as SGHRS and CDR2 as YFSETQ. The CDR3 has 13 amino acids. The CDR3 is CASSFRALDEQYF. The CDR3 bases are TGCGCCAGCAGCTTTAGGGCCCTGGACGAGCAGTACTTC.

There are many counts of this clonotype. The chain joins TRBV28 to TRBJ1-2, with D unresolved. From germline, CDR1 is MDHEN and CDR2 SYDVKM. Trimming stripped 7 bases from V and 4 bases from J, with 10 bases between. The CDR3 has 12 amino acids. CDR3 region: CASTGGPYGYTF. The DNA for the CDR3 is TGTGCCAGCACAGGAGGCCCCTATGGCTACACCTTC.

The V gene is TRBV20-1, the J gene TRBJ2-7, with D possibly TRBD1 on 6 matching bases. Germline V gene data show CDR1 as DFQATT and CDR2 as SNEGSKA (reference sequence). The CDR3 is 13 residues long. Trimming cost V 6 bases and J 1 base, with 13 bases left between them. The CDR3 sequence is CSAMPGQSYEQYF. CDR3 nucleotide sequence: TGCAGTGCCATGCCTGGACAGTCCTACGAGCAGTACTTC.

The V and J genes are TRBV23-1 and TRBJ2-1, with TRBD1 as a possible D gene (6 bases). TRBV23-1 is an ORF, with its function uncertain. Between the trimmed V and J ends, which lost 2 bases and 7 bases, there was a span of 12 bases. The length of the CDR3 is 14 residues. The CDR3 here is CASSQGSRGNEQFF. DNA of the CDR3: TGCGCCAGCAGTCAAGGGTCCAGGGGAAATGAGCAGTTCTTC.

The V call is TRBV12-3 or TRBV12-4, the J call TRBJ2-4; a weak D match, TRBD2 (5 bases). The V gene lost 4 bases and the J gene lost 12 bases, with 10 bases spanning the gap. The CDR3 has 11 residues. The CDR3 bases are TGTGCCAGCAGTTCATACCGGGGTCAGTACTTC. Its protein product is CASSSYRGQYF.

The chain combines TRBV5-1 with TRBJ1-5, with TRBD1 matching 9 bases. The V gene's germline CDR1 is SGHRS and CDR2 YFSETQ. V shed 4 bases and J 6 bases; nucleotides not matched to a gene: 11. The CDR3 contains 16 residues. The CDR3 sequence: CASSTTGTGRVQPQHF. The CDR3 DNA reads TGCGCCAGCAGCACGACCGGGACAGGGAGGGTTCAGCCCCAGCATTTT.

The gene calls are TRBV30 and TRBJ1-2; 7 positions match TRBD1. The V and J ends lost 5 bases and 6 bases, in that order; junction bases with no gene match: 6. This CDR3 comprises 12 residues. The V gene's germline CDR1 is GTSNPN and CDR2 SVGIG (reference sequence). CDR3 bases: TGTGCCTGGGAGACAGGGTATGATGGCTACACCTTC. Residues: CAWETGYDGYTF.

The chain joins TRBV3-1 to TRBJ2-7; 8 nucleotides align to TRBD2. Per germline, CDR1 LGHDT and CDR2 YNNKEL (reference sequence). CDR3 length: 14 residues. Trimming removed 6 bases from V and 4 bases from J; junction bases left unmatched: 8. The CDR3 DNA sequence: TGTGCCAGCAGATCCAGCGGGGGCGGGTACGAGCAGTACTTC. Amino acid sequence: CASRSSGGGYEQYF.

The gene calls are TRBV5-5 and TRBJ2-7; D not certain. This CDR3 is 14 amino acids long. V lost 1 base to trimming and J lost 2 bases, with 10 bases between them. The V gene's germline CDR1 is SGHKS and CDR2 YYEKEE (reference sequence). The CDR3 here is CASSLYSPPYEQYF. As DNA, the CDR3 is TGTGCCAGCAGCTTGTATAGTCCCCCCTACGAGCAGTACTTC.